The T cell receptor (beta chain) described here comes from a study of tumor-infiltrating lymphocytes in glioblastoma multiforme. As concerns this clonotype: Its antigen is still unknown.

Three nested ARM-PCR rounds with V-beta and C-beta primers built TCRB libraries. Input was roughly 0.46 ug total RNA, reverse-transcribed with a C-beta primer. These TCRB libraries lack any described unique molecular identifiers. Each CDR3 protein gets one entry after TCRdb re-called the multiplex PCR reads with MiXCR. The repertoire consists of about 13,000 distinct CDR3 sequences, with 64% occurring once and the leading ten covering less than 35%. With 7 bases removed from V and 6 bases from J, the gap between germline ends came to 20 bases. This CDR3 has 15 residues. Germline V gene sequence: CDR1 SGHKS, CDR2 YYEKEE (reference sequence). The study's findings and limits: Just one glioblastoma patient contributed to the TCR-mutation comparison. Clone frequencies may be distorted by unequal TCR transcripts per cell.

The TCR was taken from a male donor with glioblastoma. The chain joins TRBV5-5 to TRBJ2-1, with unresolved D. The specimen sequenced was brain tumor tissue. CDR3 region: CASGKLPTNSNEQFF. CDR3 nucleotides: TGTGCCAGCGGAAAATTACCCACAAACTCCAATGAGCAGTTCTTC.